The clone carrying this T cell receptor beta chain turned up a few times. Its target is not known. The data originate from a study of post-analysis software for immune sequencing data. Whole-study context: The patients showed relapsing-remitting, secondary progressive and progressive-relapsing multiple sclerosis courses. Overall study results and limits: Significantly lower normalized Chao1 diversity was seen in multiple sclerosis patients than in controls. Controls showed lower frequencies than patients for five TRBV segments, and TRBV5-6, TRBV5-1 and TRBV20-1 were among these.

Built from TCR beta cDNA, the libraries had unique molecular identifiers in them. When about 1 to 11 million T cells were used, they gave hundreds of thousands of cDNA molecules. Using its own MiXCR run on the PCR reads, TCRdb lists one record per CDR3 protein. This repertoire shows 820,000 or so distinct CDR3 sequences, about 57% found once; its top ten account for 4.6%. There are 13 residues in the CDR3. The V gene's germline CDR1 is SQVTM and CDR2 ANQGSEA. V was clipped by 2 bases and J by 4 bases, with 11 bases between them. This chain uses TRBV29-1 with TRBJ2-5; perhaps TRBD1 as D (5 bases). The TCR originated in a girl between 5 and 17 years old with multiple sclerosis. The sample taken for sequencing was blood. The CDR3 region is CSVETQGRETQYF. The CDR3 DNA sequence: TGCAGCGTTGAAACGCAGGGTAGAGAGACCCAGTACTTC.